This T cell receptor beta chain was identified in a study of T cell responses to AZD1222 COVID-19 vaccine. Sequencing used immunoSEQ multiplex PCR; TCRdb keeps in-frame clones, though not all of them. The sample lists approximately 110,000 clones, about nine tenths seen once, with 4% to 6% in the top ten. The specimen was peripheral blood, collected on day 0 of AZD1222 vaccination. The source of this sequence is an adult in good health.

The CDR3 region is CASSRGGNQKLFF. CDR3 sequence (DNA): TGCGCCAGCAGCCGAGGGGGAAATCAAAAACTGTTTTTT. The V call is TRBV4-3, the J call TRBJ1-4; possibly TRBD1 for D (6 bases). V lost 4 bases, J lost 9 bases, and 12 bases lay in between. The CDR3 length is 13 residues. The germline gives CDR1 LGHNA, CDR2 YSLEER.